This TCR beta chain was obtained from a study of cytomegalovirus exposure and HLA in healthy donors. For the study at large: As released early, the data held 70 million to 95 million unique TCRs from HLA-typed donors.

The PCR had 60 Vbeta and 13 Jbeta primers. Repertoires were generated with immunoSEQ multiplex PCR, while TCRdb's copy carries only in-frame clones and drops some. The sample carries 110,000 to 150,000 clones, around 75% recorded once. This CDR3 contains 15 residues. The J segment lost 2 bases and the V segment lost 3 bases, leaving 6 bases of the junction unmatched. CDR1 is GTSNPN, CDR2 SVGIG, per germline (reference sequence). The origin of this receptor is a young man in good health and CMV-seronegative. The rearrangement uses TRBV30 and TRBJ2-7; 11 bases map to TRBD1. The source material was PBMCs. The DNA of the CDR3 is TGTGCCTGGAGACATCCGGGACAGGGGGCCTACGAGCAGTACTTC. The encoded protein is CAWRHPGQGAYEQYF.